The 8 T cell receptor beta chains below were found in one sample sequenced in a study of identical twins. Each CDR3 protein gets one entry after TCRdb re-called the 5' RACE reads with MiXCR. The sample gives about 210,000 distinct CDR3 sequences, about a tenth of which show up once; 5.1% is in the top ten. Sample: memory (CD45RO+) T cells sorted from blood. Receptors were obtained from a woman between 18 and 30 years old in good health.

The sample holds a few counts of this clonotype. The chain uses TRBV18 and TRBJ2-5, with 7 bases matching TRBD2. The V and J ends lost 5 bases and 2 bases, in that order; junction bases with no gene match: 2. This CDR3 has 13 amino acids. Germline CDR1 and CDR2: KGHSH and LQKENI. CDR3 region: CASSKREQETQYF. The CDR3 coding sequence is TGTGCCAGCTCAAAGCGGGAACAAGAGACCCAGTACTTC.

V is TRBV7-9 and J is TRBJ2-3; 8 nucleotides align to TRBD2. Germline trimming cut 1 base from V and 6 bases from J; bases unmatched to any gene: 6. Germline values: CDR1 SEHNR, CDR2 FQNEAQ (reference sequence). This CDR3 is 15 amino acids long. CDR3 sequence reads: CASSLGGGGRDTQYF. In DNA, the CDR3 is TGTGCCAGCAGCTTAGGAGGCGGGGGGAGGGATACGCAGTATTTT.

This sequence joins TRBV2 and TRBJ2-2; the D is unclear. V lost 7 bases, J lost 1 base, and 10 bases lay in between. The CDR3 totals 14 residues. The V gene's germline CDR1 is SNHLY and CDR2 FYNNEI. The CDR3 sequence: CASTLTVNTGELFF. CDR3 in DNA: TGTGCCAGCACCCTGACGGTGAACACCGGGGAGCTGTTTTTT.

This clonotype was seen more than once but under ten times. The chain is built from TRBV12-3 or TRBV12-4 and TRBJ2-5; D possibly corresponds to TRBD1 (6 bases). The CDR3 is made up of 11 amino acids. Trimming removed 1 base at V and 9 bases at J, with 6 bases between. CDR3: CASSLEGAQYF. DNA of the CDR3: TGTGCCAGCAGTTTAGAGGGGGCCCAGTACTTC.

The sample holds one count of this clonotype. The CDR3 region has the DNA TGCAGTGCTAGAGATCAGGCCCGGTCTAGCACAGATACGCAGTATTTT. It yields the protein CSARDQARSSTDTQYF. The genes are TRBV20-1 and TRBJ2-3; D remains ambiguous. Germline CDR1 reads DFQATT; CDR2 reads SNEGSKA (reference sequence). Trimming took 0 bases from V and 0 from J, leaving 13 bases between them. CDR3 length equals 16 residues.

This clonotype has ten or more counts. The chain uses TRBV24-1 and TRBJ2-3; the match to TRBD1 covers 7 bases. This CDR3 is 16 amino acids long. The V and J ends lost 2 bases and 2 bases, in that order; junction bases with no gene match: 6. Germline V CDR1 and CDR2: KGHDR, SFDVKD. Here the CDR3 reads CATSDSGQPYTDTQYF. Written as DNA, the CDR3 is TGTGCCACCAGTGATTCGGGACAGCCTTACACAGATACGCAGTATTTT.

The chain combines TRBV20-1 with TRBJ2-1; TRBD2 matches 7 bases. The V gene's germline CDR1 is DFQATT and CDR2 SNEGSKA (reference sequence). The CDR3 covers 15 residues. CDR3 loop: CSAVPGRSSYNEQFF. The CDR3 DNA follows: TGCAGCGCCGTCCCCGGGAGGAGCTCCTACAATGAGCAGTTCTTC.

The chain links TRBV27 to TRBJ2-1, with D possibly TRBD2 on 6 matching bases. The V gene lost 7 bases and the J gene lost 0 bases, with 13 bases spanning the gap. The CDR3 has 15 residues. Germline lookup yields CDR1 MNHEY and CDR2 SMNVEV (reference sequence). CDR3 loop: CASNGGSRSYNEQFF. Written as DNA, the CDR3 is TGTGCCAGCAACGGGGGTTCGCGCTCCTACAATGAGCAGTTCTTC.